Each of the 5 T cell receptor beta chains below was sequenced from the same sample in a study of response to subunit inactivated influenza vaccine. MiXCR, run by TCRdb on the RT-PCR reads, gives a single entry per CDR3 protein. Of about 780,000 distinct CDR3 sequences listed, around 20% were seen once; the top ten hold roughly 11%. The specimen comprised PBMCs from blood, sampled approximately 5 days after vaccination. The receptors were gathered from a man aged 50-60 years who received an inactivated influenza vaccine.

The rearrangement links TRBV4-3 to TRBJ2-3; 11 bases are shared with TRBD2. Germline CDR1 is LGHNA and CDR2 is YSLEER. The CDR3 has 16 residues. Losses at the gene ends were 6 bases for V and 4 bases for J; bases not matched to a gene: 9. CDR3 nucleotide sequence: TGCGCCAGCAGTCAGAATAGCGGGGGGGCGGCAGATACGCAGTATTTT. Translating gives CASSQNSGGAADTQYF.

In this sample, this clonotype turned up a few times. The chain combines TRBV7-2 with TRBJ2-1; 8 positions match TRBD1. The CDR3 sequence is 16 residues long. V lost 4 bases, J lost 7 bases, and 12 bases stayed unmatched. Looked up from germline, CDR1 is SGHTA and CDR2 is FQGNSA. CDR3 DNA: TGTGCCAGCAGCTCTAGGGGGACAGGTCAAGGGAATGAGCAGTTCTTC. Amino acid sequence: CASSSRGTGQGNEQFF.

The J gene is TRBJ2-3, the V gene TRBV19; D gene unclear. Trimming shortened V by 7 bases and J by 2 bases, and 10 bases separated the two germline ends. The CDR3 totals 13 residues. Germline V gene lookup returns CDR1 LNHDA and CDR2 SQIVND (reference sequence). In nucleotides, the CDR3 is TGTGCCAGTAAATTCAGTTCCACAGATACGCAGTATTTT. It specifies CASKFSSTDTQYF. Combining the CDR3 with reference TRBV19 and TRBJ2-3 gives the whole variable domain DGGITQSPKYLFRKEGQNVTLSCEQNLNHDAMYWYRQDPGQGLRLIYYSQIVNDFQKGDIAEGYSVSREKKESFPLTVTSAQKNPTAFYLCASKFSSTDTQYFGPGTRLTVL.

In DNA form, the CDR3 reads TGCGCCAGCAGCTTACTGGGGACGGGGCCCTCTGGAAACACCATATATTTT. This encodes CASSLLGTGPSGNTIYF. The chain combines TRBV5-1 with TRBJ1-3; D might be TRBD1 (5 bases). Trimming pared 2 bases from V and 0 bases from J, leaving 15 bases between. The CDR3 consists of 17 residues. Per the germline V gene, CDR1 is SGHRS and CDR2 is YFSETQ.

This clonotype came up a few times. The chain recombines TRBV29-1 with TRBJ2-7; 8 bases align to TRBD2. V lost 7 bases, J lost 4 bases, and 9 bases stayed unmatched. The CDR3 totals 13 residues. Per germline, CDR1 SQVTM and CDR2 ANQGSEA. The CDR3 region is CSALSGRKYEQYF. The CDR3 nucleotides read TGCAGCGCCCTAAGCGGGAGAAAATACGAGCAGTACTTC.